Detailed here is one T cell receptor (beta chain). Its antigen is not identified. Aged about 6 to 95, donors were systemically healthy Caucasians from Russia. The sample comes from a study of blood T cells in healthy people across ages. Findings of the study overall: Diversity was higher, and naive CD4+ cells more numerous, in long-lived donors than in aged donors. Estimates drawn from one million T cells were deemed to understate diversity.

Trimming took 6 bases from V and 2 from J, leaving 11 bases between them. This CDR3 region has 13 residues. Germline V lookup: CDR1 MNHNY, CDR2 SVGAGI (reference sequence). The second PCR ran about 6 to 11 cycles with a sample-barcoded 5' primer and J-beta primers. No fewer than 2.5 million CDR3-containing paired-end reads came from each sample. TCRdb reanalysed the 5' RACE reads using MiXCR and keeps one entry per CDR3 protein. In the table there are 1 million or so distinct CDR3 sequences, 35% to 50% of which are singletons. This receptor was identified in a woman aged 60 to 75 in good health. Sequencing used blood. This rearrangement joins TRBV6-6 to TRBJ2-7; D could derive from TRBD1 or TRBD2 (5 bases each). CDR3 residues: CASRRDPAYEQYF. DNA of the CDR3: TGTGCCAGCAGACGGGACCCTGCCTACGAGCAGTACTTC.